This T cell receptor beta chain emerged from a study of blood T cell repertoires in COVID-19 (TCRdb year 2020). About the investigation overall: Collaborator samples came from the United States, Italy and Spain and covered acute and convalescent phases of COVID-19. The prospective study material was composed of cDNA or gDNA derived from T cells, B-cell-depleted T cells, or PBMCs. Deeply sampled blood TCRbeta repertoires from subjects exposed to, actively infected with, or recovered from COVID-19 were included in the dataset. The repertoires were released in a freely available public database intended as a resource for research on the immune response to SARS-CoV-2. The samples were drawn from the first 160 participants of the ongoing ImmuneRACE study and from some 1,300 subjects provided by 6 global collaborators. Nearly every sample came with metadata listing a de-identified subject ID, COVID-19 status, age in years and sex. Where available, HLA class I and class II types were obtained from metadata supplied by the sample provider rather than from assay-based typing. Study-level results and caveats: How much clinical and demographic metadata was included differed by source and by participant, and the metadata was provided uncurated.

Compared with germline, V lacks 1 base and J lacks 7 bases; bases without a gene match: 13. The CDR3 measures 17 amino acids from cysteine to phenylalanine. Only the CDR3 DNA is retained, 51 bases long and in frame from the first base. Per the germline V gene, SGDLS is the CDR1 and YYNGEE is the CDR2. The immunoSEQ Assay, a bias-controlled multiplex PCR, was used to amplify TCRbeta CDR3 regions from genomic DNA. The paper's data handling went like this. Nucleated cell counts per sample were estimated from amplification of reference gene primers within the assay. To quantify the absolute abundance of each unique TCRbeta CDR3 rearrangement, sequence reads were collapsed and filtered. For each sample, productive Simpson clonality was calculated as the square root of Simpson's diversity index across productive rearrangements. TCRdb carries this immuneACCESS record with in-frame sequences only. Its versions omit some clonotypes, under half of them owing to an unresolved V gene in the studies checked, with the rest unexplained. V and J calls and clone size follow that table, whereas D and trimming were derived from the DNA. Across this sample there are about 240,000 clones, with roughly 91% seen only once. Under 10% of the sample is taken by the ten largest.

In the prospective study, participants were about 18 to 89 years old, resided in approximately 25 geographic areas of the United States, and were enrolled through a virtual design. Cohort assignment in the prospective study relied on participant-reported clinical history from a screening survey and a study questionnaire. ImmuneRACE Cohort 3 recovered participants were defined by two consecutive negative NP/OP PCR tests, healthcare professional clearance, or symptom resolution. Each participant in the prospective study had whole blood, serum and a nasopharyngeal or oropharyngeal swab collected by mobile phlebotomists. Participants in the prospective study had the option to provide additional blood draws and questionnaires over a roughly 2-month period. Before DNA extraction, prospective study blood samples were shipped either frozen or at room temperature. Points on this clone: The clone's antigen remains unknown. Base quality data are lacking; no much larger clone is found one base away.

This sequence was found in a man in his forties or fifties who had recovered from COVID-19. Sequencing was carried out using PBMCs or T cells enriched from blood (not recorded which). The chain is assembled from TRBV9 and TRBJ2-7; TRBD1 fits 11 bases in the junction. The DNA sequence is TGTGCCAGCAGCGTAAATCCGGGACAGGGGGTTTCGTATGAGCAGTACTTC. It is translated as CASSVNPGQGVSYEQYF.